These 19 T cell receptor delta chains were sequenced from one sample in a study of gamma-delta chains in newborns, infants, children. TCRdb reprocessed the reads using CATT. The data show some 4,000 delta-chain clones, with approximately 2.8% seen just once and 12% held by the top ten. Sequenced material: blood. The source of these receptors is a child who was a newborn, infant or young child, either healthy, febrile or measles-vaccinated (not recorded which).

On this clone itself: A read error may explain this, as a much larger clone is one base away. This chain uses TRDV2 with TRDJ3, with 12 bases matching TRDD3. In germline, CDR1 is GEAIGNYY, CDR2 EKD. The CDR3 length is 24 residues. The chain's CDR3 is CACDNLPTVLGDTSSSWYTRQMFF. Here the CDR3 DNA reads TGTGCCTGTGACAACCTTCCTACTGTACTGGGGGATACTTCGAGCTCCTGGTACACCCGACAGATGTTTTTC.

The V gene is TRDV1, the J gene TRDJ2; D remains unclear. V was shortened by 2 bases and J by 2 bases, with 9 bases between the two germline ends. The CDR3 sequence is 15 residues long. The V gene's germline CDR1 is TSWWSYY and CDR2 QGS. The CDR3 DNA reads as TGTGCTCTTGGGGAAGTTCTCGTCTTGACAGCACAACTCTTCTTT. It codes for CALGEVLVLTAQLFF.

This clone has a handful of counts. TCRdb's entry gives the protein of a much larger clone, which mismatches this DNA's translation at residue 7, likely from a read error; the protein reported here is translated from the DNA. The gene calls are TRDV2 and TRDJ3; D is possibly TRDD3 (5 bases). Germline CDR1 reads GEAIGNYY; CDR2 reads EKD. The V gene lost 2 bases and the J gene lost 0 bases, with 13 bases spanning the gap. CDR3 size: 18 residues. CDR3 protein: CACDILEDYSWDTRQMFF. In DNA, the CDR3 is TGTGCCTGTGACATACTGGAGGATTACTCCTGGGACACCCGACAGATGTTTTTC.

On this clone itself: This DNA translates differently at residue 9 from the TCRdb protein, which is that of a much larger clone; a read error is likely, and the protein shown is the DNA's own translation. The chain employs TRDV2 and TRDJ1; possible D gene TRDD3, 5 bases. Trimming shortened V by 0 bases and J by 8 bases, and 18 bases separated the two germline ends. This CDR3 spans 15 amino acids. CDR1 is GEAIGNYY, CDR2 EKD, per germline. CDR3 loop: CACDTVHPEIPKLIF. As DNA, the CDR3 is TGTGCCTGTGACACCGTTCATCCGGAGATACCCAAACTCATCTTT.

In regard to this clone: This could be a read error, since a much larger clone is one nucleotide away. This sample also contains other DNA sequences that code for the same CDR3. This sequence joins TRDV1 and TRDJ1; D could derive from TRDD2 or TRDD3 (8 bases each). V was pared by 1 base and J by 0 bases, with 24 bases between. This CDR3 region has 20 residues. Germline V CDR1 and CDR2: TSWWSYY, QGS. CDR3 sequence reads: CALGEPFFLHGGLYTDKLIF. Here the CDR3 DNA reads TGTGCTCTTGGGGAACCCTTCTTCCTACATGGGGGATTGTACACCGATAAACTCATCTTT.

Worth noting for this clone: The TCRdb record carries a much larger clone's protein, which differs from this DNA's translation at residue 12; a read error is the likely cause, and the protein listed here is the DNA translation. The chain carries TRDV2 and TRDJ3; TRDD3 aligns across 9 bases. There are 15 residues in the CDR3. Germline lookup yields CDR1 GEAIGNYY and CDR2 EKD. CDR3 sequence reads: CACDGGYWDTRPMFF. The DNA for the CDR3 is TGTGCCTGTGACGGGGGATACTGGGACACCCGACCGATGTTTTTC.

About this clone itself: A far bigger clonotype differs at one base, so this is likely a read error. The chain recombines TRDV2 with TRDJ3, with TRDD3 matching 13 bases. Germline CDR1 is GEAIGNYY and CDR2 is EKD. The CDR3 consists of 21 residues. The CDR3: CACDTVLGDTAQSWDTRQVFF. CDR3 bases: TGTGCCTGTGACACCGTACTGGGGGATACGGCCCAATCCTGGGACACCCGACAGGTGTTTTTC.

This clone has only a few counts. A single base separates this from a much larger clone, so it may be a read error. This chain joins TRAV29/DV5 and TRDJ3, with D possibly being TRDD3 (5 bases). CDR3 size: 18 residues. Trimming took 0 bases from V and 2 from J, leaving 15 bases between them. From germline, CDR1 is NSMFDY and CDR2 ISSIKDK. The CDR3 DNA reads TGTGCAGCAAGCGCGCCGGGGACCCGGACCTGGGACACCCGACAGATGTTTTTC. This sequence encodes CAASAPGTRTWDTRQMFF.

A note on this clone: The TCRdb protein, from a much larger clone, departs from this DNA's translation at residue 12, likely by read error; the protein shown derives from the DNA. V and J are TRDV2 and TRDJ2; possibly TRDD3 for D (6 bases). The CDR3 has 17 residues. CDR1 is GEAIGNYY and CDR2 is EKD in the germline V gene. CDR3 nucleotides: TGTGCCTGTGACACCGCTGGGGTCCCCTCTTTGAAAGCACAACTCTTCTTT. This encodes CACDTAGVPSLKAQLFF.

Of note for this clone: The protein in this entry is translated from the DNA; at residue 6 it differs from the protein listed in TCRdb. This rearrangement joins TRDV3 to TRDJ1; 9 bases are shared with TRDD3. This CDR3 comprises 18 residues. With V trimmed by 3 bases and J by 0 bases, 17 bases remained unmatched. CDR1 TVYSNPD and CDR2 GDNSRS come from the germline V gene (reference sequence). The CDR3 coding sequence is TGTGCCTTCCGCCCCCACGTAAACTGGGGGAGTTACACCGATAAACTCATCTTT. Its translation is CAFRPHVNWGSYTDKLIF. Complete variable domain (other parts from reference TRDV3 and TRDJ1): CDKVTQSSPDQTVASGSEVVLLCTYDTVYSNPDLFWYRIRPDYSFQFVFYGDNSRSEGADFTQGRFSVKHILTQKAFHLVISPVRTEDSATYYCAFRPHVNWGSYTDKLIFGKGTRVTVEP.

About this clone itself: This DNA translates differently at residue 7 from the TCRdb protein, which is that of a much larger clone; a read error is likely, and the protein shown is the DNA's own translation. The chain carries TRDV2 and TRDJ3, with 8 bases matching TRDD3. The germline V gene encodes CDR1 GEAIGNYY and CDR2 EKD. The J segment lost 0 bases and the V segment lost 0 bases, leaving 9 bases of the junction unmatched. The CDR3 extends over 20 amino acids. Written as DNA, the CDR3 is TGTGCCTGTGACACCGTACCGGGGGATAAAAGCTCCTGGGACACCCGACAGATGTTTTTC. Translated: CACDTVPGDKSSWDTRQMFF.

This clone came up a few times. A much more abundant neighbour one base away suggests this may be a read error. Other DNA sequences from this sample encode an identical CDR3 as well. The rearrangement links TRDV2 to TRDJ3; 12 bases fit TRDD3. Germline V lookup: CDR1 GEAIGNYY, CDR2 EKD. This CDR3 spans 20 amino acids. CDR3 sequence: CACDSVLGDTSSWDTRQMFF. DNA for the CDR3: TGTGCCTGCGACAGCGTACTGGGGGATACAAGCTCCTGGGACACCCGACAGATGTTTTTC.

In its sample, this clone was seen a few times. The protein given by TCRdb reflects a much larger clone and differs at residue 11 from this DNA's translation, likely from a read error; the protein shown is the DNA's translation. The V and J genes are TRDV1 and TRDJ1, with TRDD3 matching 8 bases. Germline V gene lookup returns CDR1 TSWWSYY and CDR2 QGS. V gave up 2 bases and J gave up 0 bases; unmatched junction bases: 11. This CDR3 has 18 amino acids. CDR3 nucleotide sequence: TGTGCTCTTGGGGAAGGGCCACTGGGGGCCCTGTACACCGATAAACTCATCTTT. Its translation is CALGEGPLGALYTDKLIF.

This clone has at least ten counts. The chain is built from TRDV3 and TRDJ1; 8 bases are a match to TRDD3. The germline CDR1 and CDR2 sequences are TVYSNPD and GDNSRS (reference sequence). Germline trimming cut 1 base from V and 0 bases from J; bases unmatched to any gene: 28. The CDR3 loop spans 22 amino acids. This CDR3 reads CAFNSPTRISNSGGPYTDKLIF. The DNA for the CDR3 is TGTGCCTTTAATTCCCCTACGCGAATTAGCAACTCTGGGGGACCTTACACCGATAAACTCATCTTT.

In this sample, this clone turned up a few times. The TCRdb record carries a much larger clone's protein, which differs from this DNA's translation at residue 3; a read error is the likely cause, and the protein listed here is the DNA translation. V gene TRDV2 combines with J gene TRDJ1; TRDD3 agrees at 8 bases. CDR3 length: 18 amino acids. Germline CDR1 and CDR2: GEAIGNYY and EKD. CDR3 protein: CARDTAYWGPPYTDKLIF. CDR3 in DNA: TGTGCCCGTGACACTGCGTACTGGGGGCCTCCGTACACCGATAAACTCATCTTT.

About this clone: A single base is all that separates this from a far larger clone, so a read error is likely. Other DNA sequences of this sample code for an identical CDR3. The V and J genes are TRDV2 and TRDJ2, with 11 bases fitting TRDD3. In germline, CDR1 is GEAIGNYY, CDR2 EKD. The CDR3 runs to 16 residues. Unmatched junction bases numbered 6, after V lost 7 bases and J lost 0 bases. The CDR3 DNA reads as TGTGCCTGCGACGTACTGGGGGATACTTTGACAGCACAACTCTTCTTT. It codes for CACDVLGDTLTAQLFF.

This clone was found a few times. Since a much larger clone is just one base distant, this may be a read error. The CDR3 spells CACDTMRGMISWDTRQIFF. The CDR3 nucleotides read TGTGCCTGTGACACCATGCGGGGGATGATCTCCTGGGACACCCGACAGATTTTTTTC. The chain carries TRDV2 and TRDJ3; 7 bases line up with TRDD3. The length of the CDR3 is 19 residues. CDR1 and CDR2 (germline): GEAIGNYY, EKD.

To note about this clone: With only one base between it and a far larger clone, this is likely a read error. At the DNA level, this CDR3 is encoded by other sequences in the same sample as well. The chain couples TRDV2 to TRDJ3; D is ambiguous. Per the germline V gene, CDR1 is GEAIGNYY and CDR2 is EKD. The CDR3 extends over 21 amino acids. V was shortened by 0 bases and J by 1 base, with 21 bases between the two germline ends. In nucleotides, the CDR3 is TGTGCCTGTGACACCGCCGACTCTGGAGGAGACAAATCCTGGGACACCCGACAGATGTTTTTC. This gives the protein CACDTADSGGDKSWDTRQMFF.

As to this clone: This DNA translates differently at residue 17 from the TCRdb protein, which is that of a much larger clone; a read error is likely, and the protein shown is the DNA's own translation. The CDR3 loop is CACDTVVLGDTDWDTRRMFF. CDR3 sequence (DNA): TGTGCCTGTGACACCGTGGTACTGGGGGATACTGACTGGGACACCCGACGGATGTTTTTC. The J gene is TRDJ3, the V gene TRDV2, with 12 bases matching TRDD3. CDR1 is GEAIGNYY, CDR2 EKD, per germline. This CDR3 contains 20 residues.